Shown below are 30 T cell receptor beta chains from a single sample sequenced in a study of T cell changes during pregnancy in multiple sclerosis. Sequencing was performed with immunoSEQ multiplex PCR; in TCRdb, only in-frame clones are kept and a portion is missing. The repertoire consists of 100,000 to 140,000 clones, with 80% to 95% occurring once and the leading ten covering less than 0.9%. Sequences were derived from peripheral blood, sampled in the third trimester of pregnancy. These receptors all stem from a female donor in good health, enrolled as a control in a pregnancy study.

The chain links TRBV15 to TRBJ1-3; the match to TRBD1 covers 8 bases. Germline CDR1 and CDR2: LNHNV and YYDKDF (reference sequence). J was trimmed by 4 bases and V by 0 bases; bases with no gene match: 5. This CDR3 region has 16 residues. DNA of the CDR3: TGTGCCACCAGCAGAGAAGCAGGGGGCGACGGAAACACCATATATTTT. Translating gives CATSREAGGDGNTIYF.

V is TRBV30 and J is TRBJ2-3; TRBD1 agrees at 8 bases. The CDR3 sequence is 15 residues long. With V trimmed by 2 bases and J by 5 bases, 9 bases remained unmatched. Germline loops: CDR1 GTSNPN, CDR2 SVGIG (reference sequence). CDR3 nucleotide sequence: TGTGCCTGGAGTCCGTCGACAGGGGCGGGAGATACGCAGTATTTT. Its translation: CAWSPSTGAGDTQYF.

The chain uses TRBV7-2 and TRBJ1-1; D might be TRBD1 (6 bases). Trimming took 6 bases from V and 5 from J, leaving 16 bases between them. Germline values: CDR1 SGHTA, CDR2 FQGNSA. The CDR3 consists of 14 residues. DNA of the CDR3: TGTGCCAGCAGTAAGAACAGGGTAGGGACTGAAGCTTTCTTT. This codes for CASSKNRVGTEAFF. Using reference TRBV7-2 and TRBJ1-1 for the parts outside the CDR3, the full variable domain is GAGVSQSPSNKVTEKGKDVELRCDPISGHTALYWYRQSLGQGLEFLIYFQGNSAPDKSGLPSDRFSAERTGGSVSTLTIQRTQQEDSAVYLCASSKNRVGTEAFFGQGTRLTVV.

The chain joins TRBV6-1 to TRBJ1-6; D possibly corresponds to TRBD1 (5 bases). The CDR3 length is 16 residues. The germline CDR1 and CDR2 sequences are MNHNS and SASEGT. Trimming removed 2 bases at V and 6 bases at J, with 14 bases between. The DNA for the CDR3 is TGTGCCAGCAGTGAAATAGGGACTAGTGGTAATTCACCCCTCCACTTT. It codes for CASSEIGTSGNSPLHF.

The J gene is TRBJ2-7, the V gene TRBV9; possible D gene TRBD2, 6 bases. V lost 0 bases to trimming and J lost 2 bases, with 15 bases between them. Looked up from germline, CDR1 is SGDLS and CDR2 is YYNGEE. This CDR3 is built from 16 residues. The CDR3, as DNA: TGTGCCAGCAGCGTAGGGGCGGGGTCTAAAACCTACGAGCAGTACTTC. As protein: CASSVGAGSKTYEQYF.

This clone was recorded a few times. The rearrangement uses TRBV2 and TRBJ1-5, with 9 bases lining up with TRBD1. V dropped 0 bases and J dropped 5; count of bases not matched to a gene: 2. Looked up from germline, CDR1 is SNHLY and CDR2 is FYNNEI. The CDR3 is made up of 15 amino acids. The CDR3 region is CASSEAGTGYQPQHF. The CDR3 DNA sequence: TGTGCCAGCAGTGAAGCGGGGACAGGGTATCAGCCCCAGCATTTT.

The rearrangement links TRBV4-3 to TRBJ1-3; weak D call: TRBD1 (5 bases). The CDR3 consists of 15 residues. Germline assignment: CDR1 LGHNA and CDR2 YSLEER. V lost 3 bases and J 0 bases, leaving 9 bases between the germline ends. In DNA, the CDR3 is TGCGCCAGCAGCCATGACAGAAACTCTGGAAACACCATATATTTT. Its protein is CASSHDRNSGNTIYF.

V gene TRBV11-3 combines with J gene TRBJ1-3; TRBD1 matches 8 bases. Losses at the gene ends were 5 bases for V and 1 base for J; bases not matched to a gene: 10. Germline CDR1 reads SGHNT; CDR2 reads YENEEA. The CDR3 length is 17 residues. CDR3 sequence (DNA): TGTGCCAGCAGCCCCCGGACAGGGTCTAAATCTGGAAACACCATATATTTT. Translation: CASSPRTGSKSGNTIYF.

This clone was recorded a few times. V is TRBV19 and J is TRBJ1-6, with 8 bases that match TRBD1. Germline lookup yields CDR1 LNHDA and CDR2 SQIVND (reference sequence). CDR3 length: 17 residues. With V trimmed by 1 base and J by 9 bases, 11 bases remained unmatched. The CDR3 here is CASSIGPPGQVVSPLHF. The DNA for the CDR3 is TGTGCCAGTAGTATAGGTCCACCGGGACAGGTGGTTTCACCCCTCCACTTT.

The chain employs TRBV6-1 and TRBJ2-1; no clear D. The V gene lost 3 bases and the J gene lost 7 bases, with 7 bases spanning the gap. The CDR3 has 12 amino acids. Germline V CDR1 and CDR2: MNHNS, SASEGT. The CDR3 spells CASSDESNEQFF. In DNA, the CDR3 is TGTGCCAGCAGTGATGAGTCTAATGAGCAGTTCTTC.

The chain couples TRBV7-2 to TRBJ2-7; tentative D call: TRBD1 (6 bases). V lost 1 base, J lost 5 bases, and 9 bases lay in between. CDR3 length: 13 amino acids. Germline CDR1 reads SGHTA; CDR2 reads FQGNSA. This CDR3 reads CASSLVPGDEQYF. The CDR3 DNA is TGTGCCAGCAGCTTAGTCCCAGGGGACGAGCAGTACTTC.

V gene TRBV6-5 combines with J gene TRBJ1-2, with D perhaps matching TRBD1 (6 bases). This CDR3 contains 13 residues. Germline-derived CDR1 and CDR2 are MNHEY and SVGAGI. Trimming removed 6 bases at V and 4 bases at J, with 12 bases between. The CDR3 DNA is TGTGCCAGCAGCACAGGGTTGAGCTATGGCTACACCTTC. Translation: CASSTGLSYGYTF.

The V call is TRBV19, the J call TRBJ1-2; D is perhaps TRBD1 (6 bases). Germline V lookup: CDR1 LNHDA, CDR2 SQIVND (reference sequence). Trimming stripped 3 bases from V and 3 bases from J, with 11 bases between. The CDR3 covers 14 residues. In DNA form, the CDR3 reads TGTGCCAGTAGTATGAACGCAGGGGACTATGGCTACACCTTC. Amino acid sequence: CASSMNAGDYGYTF. Filled out from reference TRBV19 and TRBJ1-2, the complete variable domain reads DGGITQSPKYLFRKEGQNVTLSCEQNLNHDAMYWYRQDPGQGLRLIYYSQIVNDFQKGDIAEGYSVSREKKESFPLTVTSAQKNPTAFYLCASSMNAGDYGYTFGSGTRLTVV.

The chain recombines TRBV18 with TRBJ1-5; tentatively, D is TRBD1 (6 bases). Trimming removed 4 bases at V and 4 bases at J, with 8 bases between. CDR3 length: 13 residues. In germline, CDR1 is KGHSH, CDR2 LQKENI. CDR3 nucleotides: TGTGCCAGCTCACTTCAGGGGAATCAGCCCCAGCATTTT. This encodes CASSLQGNQPQHF.

The chain couples TRBV25-1 to TRBJ1-6; D is undetermined. From germline, CDR1 is MGHDK and CDR2 SYGVNS. The V end lost 2 bases, the J end lost 0 bases, and 14 bases lay between the germline ends. The CDR3 runs 18 residues. This chain's CDR3 is CASSEQAGSSSYNSPLHF. The CDR3 region has the DNA TGTGCCAGCAGTGAACAGGCAGGATCGAGCTCCTATAATTCACCCCTCCACTTT.

A single count supports this clone. The V call is TRBV6-5, the J call TRBJ2-5, with TRBD1 matching 8 bases. The CDR3 length is 15 residues. Germline V gene data show CDR1 as MNHEY and CDR2 as SVGAGI. V lost 8 bases to trimming and J lost 4 bases; unmatched junction nucleotides: 12. The CDR3 is CASRPAPDRGETQYF. CDR3 DNA: TGTGCCAGCCGTCCTGCCCCCGACAGGGGAGAGACCCAGTACTTC.

The rearrangement joins TRBV10-3 to TRBJ1-1; D is unclear. Germline V lookup: CDR1 ENHRY, CDR2 SYGVKD. V lost 2 bases and J 6 bases, leaving 7 bases between the germline ends. This CDR3 contains 12 residues. CDR3 DNA sequence: TGTGCCATCAGTGAGGGCAGTTCTGAAGCTTTCTTT. Translating gives CAISEGSSEAFF.

A single count supports this clone. This chain joins TRBV11-3 and TRBJ1-2, with D possibly matching TRBD1 (5 bases). Trimming removed 1 base at V and 8 bases at J, with 17 bases between. The CDR3 has 15 residues. CDR1 SGHNT and CDR2 YENEEA come from the germline V gene. The DNA for the CDR3 is TGTGCCAGCAGCTTAGGTGTGGGGCACGAAGGGGGCTACACCTTC. It translates to CASSLGVGHEGGYTF.

J is TRBJ2-1 and V is TRBV7-3; D possibly corresponds to TRBD2 (7 bases). Trimming shortened V by 3 bases and J by 10 bases, and 16 bases separated the two germline ends. The CDR3 has 14 amino acids. The germline V gene encodes CDR1 SGHTA and CDR2 FQGTGA. The CDR3 DNA sequence: TGTGCCAGCAGCTTTCAGCAGGGGCGGGAGGAGCAGTTCTTC. This codes for CASSFQQGREEQFF.

This clone was observed once. The rearrangement links TRBV7-2 to TRBJ2-1; TRBD2 aligns across 7 bases. Losses at the gene ends were 2 bases for V and 8 bases for J; bases not matched to a gene: 9. The CDR3 spans 15 residues. Germline V gives CDR1 SGHTA, CDR2 FQGNSA. CDR3 bases: TGTGCCAGCAGCTTAAACGGGGGGAGTCAGTATGAGCAGTTCTTC. It yields the protein CASSLNGGSQYEQFF.

V is TRBV5-1 and J is TRBJ2-5; a possible D gene is TRBD2 (5 bases). Germline CDR1 reads SGHRS; CDR2 reads YFSETQ. The CDR3 sequence is 15 residues long. The ends were cut back, 0 bases at V and 1 base at J, with 10 bases in the middle. The CDR3 is CASSLEVGSQETQYF. CDR3 nucleotide sequence: TGCGCCAGCAGCTTGGAAGTAGGGAGCCAAGAGACCCAGTACTTC. Together with reference TRBV5-1 and TRBJ2-5, the CDR3 gives the full variable domain: KAGVTQTPRYLIKTRGQQVTLSCSPISGHRSVSWYQQTPGQGLQFLFEYFSETQRNKGNFPGRFSGRQFSNSRSEMNVSTLELGDSALYLCASSLEVGSQETQYFGPGTRLLVL.

V and J are TRBV18 and TRBJ1-2; 12 positions match TRBD1. The length of the CDR3 is 13 residues. With 5 bases clipped from V and 7 bases from J, the junction kept 2 bases outside the gene matches. The germline V gene has CDR1 KGHSH and CDR2 LQKENI. CDR3 sequence reads: CASSEGQGAGYTF. The DNA for the CDR3 is TGTGCCAGCTCAGAGGGACAGGGGGCTGGCTACACCTTC.

This sequence joins TRBV30 and TRBJ1-5, with D tentatively TRBD1 (6 bases). Trimming took 2 bases from V and 3 from J, leaving 14 bases between them. In germline, CDR1 is GTSNPN, CDR2 SVGIG (reference sequence). This CDR3 comprises 15 residues. Written as DNA, the CDR3 is TGTGCCTGGAGTAAAGGACAGTCCTTCAATCAGCCCCAGCATTTT. Amino acid sequence: CAWSKGQSFNQPQHF.

This clone was counted a single time. This rearrangement joins TRBV5-6 to TRBJ1-5; D is unclear. CDR1 is SGHDT and CDR2 is YYEEEE in the germline V gene. The CDR3 sequence is 14 residues long. Between the trimmed V and J ends, which lost 2 bases and 3 bases, there was a span of 9 bases. The CDR3 sequence: CASSFRDSNQPQHF. The CDR3 bases are TGTGCCAGCAGCTTCCGGGATTCCAATCAGCCCCAGCATTTT.

J is TRBJ1-2 and V is TRBV4-3; D gene ambiguous. V gave up 1 base and J gave up 3 bases, with 12 bases separating them. CDR1 and CDR2 from the germline V gene are LGHNA and YSLEER. The CDR3 length is 15 residues. The CDR3 region has the DNA TGCGCCAGCAGCCAAGTAGCGGGAGAACACTATGGCTACACCTTC. This sequence encodes CASSQVAGEHYGYTF.

This clone has just one count. This sequence joins TRBV7-2 and TRBJ2-3; D is unclear. V shed 1 base and J shed 0 bases, with 8 bases lying between them. This CDR3 is 15 amino acids long. CDR1 is SGHTA, CDR2 FQGNSA, per germline. This chain's CDR3 is CASSLVSPSTDTQYF. In DNA, the CDR3 is TGTGCCAGCAGCTTAGTTAGCCCGAGCACAGATACGCAGTATTTT.

This clone was detected only a few times. The rearrangement links TRBV9 to TRBJ1-2; no clear D. The V end was cut by 5 bases, the J end by 1 base, with 15 bases between. This CDR3 region has 15 residues. From germline, CDR1 is SGDLS and CDR2 YYNGEE. CDR3 coding DNA: TGTGCCAGCAGTGTATCGGACGGAGGTAACTATGGCTACACCTTC. Translation gives CASSVSDGGNYGYTF.

This chain's CDR3 is CAISSDRAIQPQHF. CDR3 nucleotides: TGTGCCATCAGCTCGGACAGGGCAATTCAGCCCCAGCATTTT. The chain joins TRBV10-3 to TRBJ1-5, with 8 nucleotides matching TRBD1. The germline V gene has CDR1 ENHRY and CDR2 SYGVKD. The junction had 7 bases not matched to a gene; V was cut back by 6 bases and J by 6 bases. There are 14 residues in the CDR3.

This clone has only one observation. Here the CDR3 DNA reads TGTGCCACCTCCGAAGGCGGGGGGGCAGATACGCAGTATTTT. It is translated as CATSEGGGADTQYF. The rearrangement joins TRBV19 to TRBJ2-3, with 9 positions matching TRBD2. The V gene's germline CDR1 is LNHDA and CDR2 SQIVND (reference sequence). Germline trimming cut 10 bases from V and 4 bases from J; bases unmatched to any gene: 9. The CDR3 contains 14 residues.

The V and J genes are TRBV7-2 and TRBJ1-6; 7 bases align to TRBD1. V dropped 4 bases and J dropped 4; count of bases not matched to a gene: 4. Germline V gene data show CDR1 as SGHTA and CDR2 as FQGNSA. The CDR3 is 15 amino acids. This chain's CDR3 is CASSSGQPYNSPLHF. The CDR3 coding sequence is TGTGCCAGCAGCTCGGGACAGCCGTATAATTCACCCCTCCACTTT.